This T cell receptor beta chain was found in a study of a mutant IDH1 vaccine in newly diagnosed glioma. Whole-study context: First vaccine doses came 4-6 weeks after radiotherapy alone, or with temozolomide cycles. It was radiotherapy, temozolomide, or both that patients received previously, with most receiving both. Study-level results: Vaccine-induced immune responses were detected in roughly 93% of patients.

Points on this clone: Its target is unknown.

The data were produced by immunoSEQ multiplex PCR, yet TCRdb's version contains in-frame clones alone and is incomplete. The sample lists about 40,000 clones; roughly 92% were seen once. Time point noted: week 5, during vaccination. The investigators gave 300 ug of mutant IDH1 20-mer peptide in each vaccine dose, together with topical imiquimod. CDR3 size: 15 residues. Germline V gene sequence: CDR1 SGDLS, CDR2 YYNGEE. J lost 2 bases, V lost 0 bases, and 1 base had no gene match. The sample consisted of PBMCs, taken from a glioma patient whose treatment included an IDH1 peptide vaccine. The V gene is TRBV9, the J gene TRBJ2-3; the match to TRBD2 covers 9 bases. This sequence originates from a man aged 45-60 years with glioma. CDR3 nucleotides: TGTGCCAGCAGCGTAGTAGCGGGAGCCACAGATACGCAGTATTTT. Translated: CASSVVAGATDTQYF.